These 24 T cell receptor beta chains came from one sample sequenced in a study of T-cell reconstitution after alpha-beta-depleted transplantation in children. TCRbeta library preparation incorporated unique molecular identifiers. TCRdb reanalysed the PCR reads using MiXCR and keeps one entry per CDR3 protein. The sample includes some 590,000 distinct CDR3 sequences, about 11% seen only once; the top ten take less than 5%. The source material was PBMCs from the stem cell graft donor, sampled from the stem cell graft. These receptors came from a human donor who donated a stem cell graft to a child with acute myeloid leukemia.

This clonotype was recorded many times. This CDR3 reads CASSPGGTTHNQPQHF. The CDR3 region has the DNA TGTGCCAGCTCACCCGGAGGGACAACTCACAATCAGCCCCAGCATTTT. The chain uses TRBV18 and TRBJ1-5; possible D gene TRBD1, 6 bases. V was pared by 3 bases and J by 3 bases, with 15 bases between. Germline-derived CDR1 and CDR2 are KGHSH and LQKENI. CDR3 length: 16 amino acids.

The CDR3 sequence is CSARDAGTSPYEQYF. CDR3 DNA: TGCAGTGCTAGGGACGCCGGGACTAGTCCCTACGAGCAGTACTTC. The V gene is TRBV20-1, the J gene TRBJ2-7, with TRBD2 matching over 8 bases. The CDR3 contains 15 residues. The J segment lost 2 bases and the V segment lost 3 bases, leaving 9 bases of the junction unmatched. Germline V gene data show CDR1 as DFQATT and CDR2 as SNEGSKA (reference sequence).

This chain links TRBV15 with TRBJ2-3, with a weak D call TRBD2 (5 bases). The CDR3 contains 17 residues. V lost 0 bases and J 0 bases, leaving 13 bases between the germline ends. CDR1 is LNHNV, CDR2 YYDKDF, per germline (reference sequence). Here the CDR3 reads CATSRDRAAASTDTQYF. Written as DNA, the CDR3 is TGTGCCACCAGCAGAGATCGAGCGGCCGCAAGCACAGATACGCAGTATTTT.

This clonotype was observed many times. The chain uses TRBV7-3 and TRBJ2-5, with 9 nucleotides matching TRBD1. The junction had 7 bases not matched to a gene; V was cut back by 1 base and J by 4 bases. The CDR3 consists of 16 residues. Looked up from germline, CDR1 is SGHTA and CDR2 is FQGTGA. The CDR3 loop reads CASSLRGTGLGETQYF. CDR3 nucleotide sequence: TGTGCCAGCAGCTTAAGAGGGACAGGGCTGGGAGAGACCCAGTACTTC.

The gene calls are TRBV20-1 and TRBJ1-1; the D gene is possibly TRBD1 (6 bases). Deletions cut 3 bases from V and 4 bases from J, with 9 bases between. Germline CDR1 DFQATT, CDR2 SNEGSKA (reference sequence). CDR3 size: 12 residues. Here the CDR3 DNA reads TGCAGTGCTAGTCGCAGGGGCACTGAAGCTTTCTTT. It codes for CSASRRGTEAFF.

This clonotype was counted between two and nine times. V and J are TRBV20-1 and TRBJ1-2; TRBD1 agrees at 8 bases. The CDR3 sequence is 13 residues long. CDR1 DFQATT and CDR2 SNEGSKA come from the germline V gene (reference sequence). The V and J ends lost 5 bases and 0 bases, in that order; junction bases with no gene match: 2. CDR3 region: CSAGQGTNYGYTF. The CDR3 coding sequence is TGCAGTGCTGGACAGGGCACTAACTATGGCTACACCTTC.

This clonotype was detected ten times or more. The chain joins TRBV5-1 to TRBJ1-1, with D possibly TRBD1 on 5 matching bases. This CDR3 has 16 amino acids. V lost 5 bases and J 3 bases, leaving 20 bases between the germline ends. Germline assignment: CDR1 SGHRS and CDR2 YFSETQ. This CDR3 reads CASSPRQGPSDTEAFF. The DNA for the CDR3 is TGCGCCAGCAGTCCACGGCAGGGACCCAGCGACACTGAAGCTTTCTTT.

This rearrangement joins TRBV20-1 to TRBJ2-1; weak D call: TRBD1 (7 bases). The CDR3 covers 17 residues. CDR1 is DFQATT and CDR2 is SNEGSKA in the germline V gene (reference sequence). V lost 4 bases and J 2 bases, leaving 21 bases between the germline ends. CDR3 DNA: TGCAGTGCTACTCAACAGGGGCCAGGCGGGACCTACAATGAGCAGTTCTTC. Protein: CSATQQGPGGTYNEQFF.

This clonotype was detected ten times or more. This chain connects TRBV7-9 to TRBJ1-1, with 7 bases fitting TRBD1. Germline-derived CDR1 and CDR2 are SEHNR and FQNEAQ (reference sequence). Trimming removed 4 bases from V and 1 base from J; junction bases left unmatched: 3. The CDR3 has 14 amino acids. The chain's CDR3 is CASSSGTANTEAFF. In DNA form, the CDR3 reads TGTGCCAGCAGCTCCGGGACAGCGAACACTGAAGCTTTCTTT.

The chain joins TRBV7-2 to TRBJ2-7, with 10 positions matching TRBD2. The CDR3 contains 16 residues. In germline, CDR1 is SGHTA, CDR2 FQGNSA. V trimming: 3 bases; J trimming: 6 bases; junction bases outside the gene matches: 11. CDR3 DNA sequence: TGTGCCAGCAGCTTTACAAGGCGAGCGGGAGGGAGCGAGCAGTACTTC. It is translated as CASSFTRRAGGSEQYF. The entire variable domain, with the rest obtained from reference TRBV7-2 and TRBJ2-7, is as follows: GAGVSQSPSNKVTEKGKDVELRCDPISGHTALYWYRQSLGQGLEFLIYFQGNSAPDKSGLPSDRFSAERTGGSVSTLTIQRTQQEDSAVYLCASSFTRRAGGSEQYFGPGTRLTVT.

This clonotype was seen more than once but under ten times. CDR3 amino acids: CASSLNSPPGANVLTF. The CDR3, as DNA: TGTGCCAGCAGCTTAAACAGCCCCCCTGGGGCCAACGTCCTGACTTTC. The V gene is TRBV7-2, the J gene TRBJ2-6; D remains ambiguous. With 2 bases removed from V and 2 bases from J, the gap between germline ends came to 10 bases. There are 16 residues in the CDR3. From germline, CDR1 is SGHTA and CDR2 FQGNSA.

This chain connects TRBV5-1 to TRBJ2-7; either TRBD1 or TRBD2 may fit D (5 bases each). CDR3 size: 14 residues. V shed 5 bases and J shed 2 bases, with 14 bases lying between them. Germline values: CDR1 SGHRS, CDR2 YFSETQ. The CDR3 DNA follows: TGCGCCAGCAGGCCCGGGACGGGGACCTACGAGCAGTACTTC. Translated: CASRPGTGTYEQYF.

This clonotype was detected many times. This rearrangement joins TRBV5-4 to TRBJ2-3; possible D gene TRBD2, 5 bases. This CDR3 has 15 amino acids. The germline V and J ends were trimmed by 0 bases and 4 bases, with 12 bases remaining between them. Germline V CDR1 and CDR2: SGHNT, YYREEE (reference sequence). The CDR3 region is CASSLARGPPDTQYF. CDR3 DNA: TGTGCCAGCAGCTTGGCGAGAGGGCCCCCAGATACGCAGTATTTT.

This clonotype showed up many times. The chain joins TRBV15 to TRBJ2-4; 7 nucleotides match TRBD1. Per the germline V gene, CDR1 is LNHNV and CDR2 is YYDKDF (reference sequence). The CDR3 length is 15 residues. Trimming at V came to 7 bases and at J to 0 bases, leaving 6 bases not matched to a gene. The CDR3 loop is CATKTGELAKNIQYF. In nucleotides, the CDR3 is TGTGCCACCAAAACAGGGGAATTAGCCAAAAACATTCAGTACTTC.

This clonotype appeared a few times. In DNA form, the CDR3 reads TGTGCCAGCAGCTTAGAGGGACAGGGGGCTCGGCAGCCCCAGCATTTT. Encoded protein: CASSLEGQGARQPQHF. This chain uses TRBV7-2 with TRBJ1-5; TRBD1 aligns across 12 bases. The V segment lost 1 base and the J segment 7 bases; nucleotides outside the gene matches: 5. The CDR3 loop spans 16 amino acids. Germline CDR1 and CDR2: SGHTA and FQGNSA.

This chain joins TRBV7-2 and TRBJ2-3; 9 nucleotides line up with TRBD2. The germline gives CDR1 SGHTA, CDR2 FQGNSA. With 2 bases clipped from V and 2 bases from J, the junction kept 5 bases outside the gene matches. This CDR3 contains 16 residues. The CDR3 region is CASSLNSGSPTDTQYF. In DNA form, the CDR3 reads TGTGCCAGCAGCTTAAATAGCGGGAGCCCCACAGATACGCAGTATTTT.

The genes are TRBV6-2 or TRBV6-3 and TRBJ2-7; D uncertain. The CDR3 totals 15 residues. Trimming removed 7 bases from V and 4 bases from J, with 20 bases in between. CDR1 and CDR2 (germline): MNHEY, SVGEGT. CDR3 in amino acids: CASTPGSNGLYEQYF. CDR3 DNA sequence: TGTGCCAGCACTCCCGGATCTAATGGATTATACGAGCAGTACTTC.

V is TRBV20-1 and J is TRBJ2-2, with D unresolved. The germline gives CDR1 DFQATT, CDR2 SNEGSKA (reference sequence). Between the trimmed V and J ends, which lost 5 bases and 7 bases, there was a span of 14 bases. The CDR3 is 13 residues long. The CDR3 DNA reads as TGCAGTGCTGGATCTCCGGGTTACGGGGAGCTGTTTTTT. It is translated as CSAGSPGYGELFF.

The chain links TRBV18 to TRBJ2-1; the D gene is possibly TRBD2 (5 bases). The V end was cut by 1 base, the J end by 5 bases, with 12 bases between. This CDR3 region has 15 residues. Germline V gene data show CDR1 as KGHSH and CDR2 as LQKENI. The CDR3 spells CASSPLTSFDNEQFF. The DNA for the CDR3 is TGTGCCAGCTCACCACTTACTAGTTTCGACAATGAGCAGTTCTTC. The full variable domain, rest sourced from reference TRBV18 and TRBJ2-1, is NAGVMQNPRHLVRRRGQEARLRCSPMKGHSHVYWYRQLPEEGLKFMVYLQKENIIDESGMPKERFSAEFPKEGPSILRIQQVVRGDSAAYFCASSPLTSFDNEQFFGPGTRLTVL.

This clonotype was seen ten or more times. The chain links TRBV29-1 to TRBJ1-5; the D is unclear. The CDR3 runs to 13 residues. Germline V CDR1 and CDR2: SQVTM, ANQGSEA. The V and J ends lost 1 base and 7 bases respectively, with 11 bases between them. The CDR3 loop reads CSVEVDKGQPQHF. In DNA form, the CDR3 reads TGCAGCGTTGAAGTTGATAAGGGACAGCCCCAGCATTTT.

The chain links TRBV20-1 to TRBJ2-1, with 7 bases lining up with TRBD2. CDR1 DFQATT and CDR2 SNEGSKA come from the germline V gene (reference sequence). Trimming took 8 bases from V and 4 from J; bases not matched to a gene: 2. The CDR3 loop spans 11 amino acids. DNA for the CDR3: TGCAGTCTACTAGCGTACAATGAGCAGTTCTTC. Its translation is CSLLAYNEQFF.

This clonotype has just a few counts. In nucleotides, the CDR3 is TGTGCCAGCTCACCCGGACAGCTACTCTACGAGCAGTACTTC. Its translation is CASSPGQLLYEQYF. The rearrangement uses TRBV18 and TRBJ2-7, with TRBD1 as a possible D gene (6 bases). V lost 3 bases and J 3 bases, leaving 12 bases between the germline ends. CDR1 and CDR2 from the germline V gene are KGHSH and LQKENI. The CDR3 spans 14 residues.

This chain joins TRBV7-6 and TRBJ2-7, with D possibly matching TRBD2 (6 bases). The V gene's germline CDR1 is SGHVS and CDR2 FNYEAQ. Trimming pared 5 bases from V and 8 bases from J, leaving 16 bases between. CDR3 length equals 13 residues. This chain's CDR3 is CASSLEGGSQQYF. In nucleotides, the CDR3 is TGTGCCAGCAGCCTCGAGGGAGGTTCCCAGCAGTACTTC.

This clonotype was counted at least ten times. This rearrangement joins TRBV7-3 to TRBJ2-7; D not resolved. The V gene's germline CDR1 is SGHTA and CDR2 FQGTGA. The CDR3 spans 13 residues. The ends were cut back, 1 base at V and 5 bases at J, with 9 bases in the middle. DNA for the CDR3: TGTGCCAGCAGCTTAAACTTGGCCCACGAGCAGTACTTC. Translating it yields CASSLNLAHEQYF.